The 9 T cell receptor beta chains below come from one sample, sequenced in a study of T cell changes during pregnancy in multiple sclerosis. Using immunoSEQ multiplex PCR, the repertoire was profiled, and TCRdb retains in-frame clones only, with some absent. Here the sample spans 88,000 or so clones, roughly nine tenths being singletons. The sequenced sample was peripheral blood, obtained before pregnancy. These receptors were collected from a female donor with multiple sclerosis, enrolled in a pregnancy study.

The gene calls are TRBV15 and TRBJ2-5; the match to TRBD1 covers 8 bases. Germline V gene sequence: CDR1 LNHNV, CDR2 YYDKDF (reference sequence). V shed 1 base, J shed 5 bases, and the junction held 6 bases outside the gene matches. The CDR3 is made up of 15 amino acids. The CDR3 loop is CATSRGGRGLETQYF. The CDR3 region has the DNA TGTGCCACCAGCAGAGGAGGCAGGGGGCTTGAGACCCAGTACTTC.

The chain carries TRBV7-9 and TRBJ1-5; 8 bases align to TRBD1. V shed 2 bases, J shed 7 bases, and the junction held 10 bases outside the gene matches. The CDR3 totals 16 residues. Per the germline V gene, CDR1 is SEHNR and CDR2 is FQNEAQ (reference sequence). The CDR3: CASSLLLGQGEQPQHF. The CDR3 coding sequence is TGTGCCAGCAGCTTATTACTCGGACAGGGTGAACAGCCCCAGCATTTT.

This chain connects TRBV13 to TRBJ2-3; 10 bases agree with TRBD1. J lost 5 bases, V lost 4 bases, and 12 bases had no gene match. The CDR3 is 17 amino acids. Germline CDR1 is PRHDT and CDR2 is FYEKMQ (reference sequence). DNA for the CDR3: TGTGCCAGCAGCTCCGGCACCGGGACAGGGGAAATAGATACGCAGTATTTT. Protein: CASSSGTGTGEIDTQYF. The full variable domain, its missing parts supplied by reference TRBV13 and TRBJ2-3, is AAGVIQSPRHLIKEKRETATLKCYPIPRHDTVYWYQQGPGQDPQFLISFYEKMQSDKGSIPDRFSAQQFSDYHSELNMSSLELGDSALYFCASSSGTGTGEIDTQYFGPGTRLTVL.

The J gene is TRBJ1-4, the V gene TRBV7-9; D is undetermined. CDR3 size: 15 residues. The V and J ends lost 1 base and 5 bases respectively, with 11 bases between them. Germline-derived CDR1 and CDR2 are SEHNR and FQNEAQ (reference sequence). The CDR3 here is CASSLVSRINEKLFF. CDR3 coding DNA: TGTGCCAGCAGCTTAGTGAGCCGAATCAATGAAAAACTGTTTTTT.

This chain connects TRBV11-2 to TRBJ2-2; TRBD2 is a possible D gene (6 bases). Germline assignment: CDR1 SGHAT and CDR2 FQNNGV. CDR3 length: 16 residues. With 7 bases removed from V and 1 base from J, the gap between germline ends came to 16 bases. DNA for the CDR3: TGTGCCAGCACCAACCCCGCGGGGATGAACACCGGGGAGCTGTTTTTT. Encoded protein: CASTNPAGMNTGELFF.

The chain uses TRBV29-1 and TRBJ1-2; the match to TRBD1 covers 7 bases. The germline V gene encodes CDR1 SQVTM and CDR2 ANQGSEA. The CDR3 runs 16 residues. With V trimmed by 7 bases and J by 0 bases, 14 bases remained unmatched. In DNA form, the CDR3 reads TGCAGCGCCTTAGCGGGGGACAGCACCTCTAACTATGGCTACACCTTC. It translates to CSALAGDSTSNYGYTF.

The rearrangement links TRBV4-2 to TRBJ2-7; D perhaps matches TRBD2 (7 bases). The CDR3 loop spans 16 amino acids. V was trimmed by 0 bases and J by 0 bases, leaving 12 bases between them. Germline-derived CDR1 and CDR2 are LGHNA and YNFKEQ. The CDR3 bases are TGTGCCAGCAGCCAAGACCTAGCGGACAGCTCCTACGAGCAGTACTTC. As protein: CASSQDLADSSYEQYF.

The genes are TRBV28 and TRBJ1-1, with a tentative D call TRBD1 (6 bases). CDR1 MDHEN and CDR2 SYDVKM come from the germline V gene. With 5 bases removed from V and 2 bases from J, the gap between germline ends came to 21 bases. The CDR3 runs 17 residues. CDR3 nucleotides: TGTGCCAGCAGTACAGGTCGCGGGGGCGCTCTAAACACTGAAGCTTTCTTT. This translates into CASSTGRGGALNTEAFF.

The CDR3 protein is CASSVDRSAGYTF. In nucleotides, the CDR3 is TGTGCCAGCAGTGTAGACAGGAGTGCTGGCTACACCTTC. The chain employs TRBV27 and TRBJ1-2; TRBD1 is a possible D gene (6 bases). This CDR3 contains 13 residues. Between the trimmed V and J ends, which lost 5 bases and 7 bases, there was a span of 14 bases. CDR1 is MNHEY, CDR2 SMNVEV, per germline (reference sequence).